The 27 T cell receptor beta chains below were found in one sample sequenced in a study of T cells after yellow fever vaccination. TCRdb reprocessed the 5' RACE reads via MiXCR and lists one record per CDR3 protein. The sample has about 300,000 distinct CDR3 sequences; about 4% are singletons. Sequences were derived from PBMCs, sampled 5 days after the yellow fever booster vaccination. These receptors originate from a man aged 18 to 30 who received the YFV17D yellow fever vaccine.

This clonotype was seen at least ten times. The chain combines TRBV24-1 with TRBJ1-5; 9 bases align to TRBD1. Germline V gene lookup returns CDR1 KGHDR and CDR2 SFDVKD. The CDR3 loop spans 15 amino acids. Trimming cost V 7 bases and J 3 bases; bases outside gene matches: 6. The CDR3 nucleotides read TGTGCCACCAGCCACAGGGGGCTAGACAATCAGCCCCAGCATTTT. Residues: CATSHRGLDNQPQHF.

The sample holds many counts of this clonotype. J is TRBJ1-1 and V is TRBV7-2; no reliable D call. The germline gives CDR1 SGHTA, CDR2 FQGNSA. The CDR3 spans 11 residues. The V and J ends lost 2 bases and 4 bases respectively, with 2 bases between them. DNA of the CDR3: TGTGCCAGCAGCTTACTCACTGAAGCTTTCTTT. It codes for CASSLLTEAFF.

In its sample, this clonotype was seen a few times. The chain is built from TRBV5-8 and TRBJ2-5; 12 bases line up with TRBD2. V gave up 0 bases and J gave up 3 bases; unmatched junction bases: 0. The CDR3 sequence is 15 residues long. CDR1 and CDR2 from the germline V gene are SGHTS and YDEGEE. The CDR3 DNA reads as TGTGCCAGCAGCTTGGGACTAGCGGGGGAAGAGACCCAGTACTTC. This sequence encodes CASSLGLAGEETQYF.

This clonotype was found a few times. CDR3 sequence (DNA): TGTGCCAGCAGCTTCTCCGGGACCCCCCACGAGCAGTACTTC. It yields the protein CASSFSGTPHEQYF. This rearrangement joins TRBV7-2 to TRBJ2-7, with D perhaps TRBD1 or TRBD2 (5 bases each). Deletions cut 3 bases from V and 5 bases from J, with 14 bases between. This CDR3 region has 14 residues. The germline V gene has CDR1 SGHTA and CDR2 FQGNSA.

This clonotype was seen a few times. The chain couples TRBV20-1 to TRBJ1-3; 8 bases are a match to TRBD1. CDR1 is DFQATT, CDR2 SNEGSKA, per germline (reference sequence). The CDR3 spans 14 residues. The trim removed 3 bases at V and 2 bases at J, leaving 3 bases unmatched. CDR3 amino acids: CSASLQGAGNTIYF. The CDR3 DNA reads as TGCAGTGCTAGTCTACAGGGGGCTGGAAACACCATATATTTT.

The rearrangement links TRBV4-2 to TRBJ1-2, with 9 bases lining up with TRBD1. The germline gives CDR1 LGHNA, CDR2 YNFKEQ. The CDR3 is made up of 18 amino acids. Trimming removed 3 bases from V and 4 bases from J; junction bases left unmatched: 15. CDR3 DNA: TGTGCCAGCAGCCATGACCGGGACAGGGCGACGAACGGCTATGGCTACACCTTC. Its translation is CASSHDRDRATNGYGYTF.

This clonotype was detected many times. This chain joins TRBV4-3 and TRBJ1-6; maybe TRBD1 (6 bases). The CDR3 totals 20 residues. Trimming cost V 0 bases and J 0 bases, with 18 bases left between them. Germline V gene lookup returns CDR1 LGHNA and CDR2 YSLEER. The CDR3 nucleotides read TGCGCCAGCAGCCAAGATGGAGGGGGAGATACGAGCTCCTATAATTCACCCCTCCACTTT. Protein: CASSQDGGGDTSSYNSPLHF.

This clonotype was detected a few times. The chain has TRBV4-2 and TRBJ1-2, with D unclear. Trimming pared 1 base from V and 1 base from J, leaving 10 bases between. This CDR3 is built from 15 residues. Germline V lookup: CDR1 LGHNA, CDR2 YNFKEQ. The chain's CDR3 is CASSQASWDNYGYTF. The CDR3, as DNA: TGTGCCAGCAGCCAAGCATCCTGGGATAACTATGGCTACACCTTC.

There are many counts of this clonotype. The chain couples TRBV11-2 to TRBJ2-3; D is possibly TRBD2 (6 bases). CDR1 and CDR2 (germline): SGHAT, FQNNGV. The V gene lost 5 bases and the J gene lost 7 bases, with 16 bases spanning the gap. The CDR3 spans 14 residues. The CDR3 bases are TGTGCCAGCAGCCCGGACGGGGGTCGGCATACGCAGTATTTT. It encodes CASSPDGGRHTQYF.

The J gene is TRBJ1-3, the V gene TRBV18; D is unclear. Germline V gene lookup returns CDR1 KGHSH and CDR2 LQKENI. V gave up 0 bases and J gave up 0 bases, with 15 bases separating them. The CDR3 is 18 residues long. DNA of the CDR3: TGTGCCAGCTCACCACCGATTGGAGGGATGAGCTCTGGAAACACCATATATTTT. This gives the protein CASSPPIGGMSSGNTIYF.

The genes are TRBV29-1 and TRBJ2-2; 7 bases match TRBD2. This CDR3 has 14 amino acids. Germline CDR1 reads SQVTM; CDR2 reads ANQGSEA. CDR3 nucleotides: TGCAGTGGTGGGGCTAGCGGCCTTGGCGGGGAGCTGTTTTTT. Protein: CSGGASGLGGELFF.

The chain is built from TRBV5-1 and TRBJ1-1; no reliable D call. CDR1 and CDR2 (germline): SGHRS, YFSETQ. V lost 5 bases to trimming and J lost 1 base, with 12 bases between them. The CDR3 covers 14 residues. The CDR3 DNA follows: TGCGCCAGCAGTATTTCAGGTCAGAACACTGAAGCTTTCTTT. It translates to CASSISGQNTEAFF.

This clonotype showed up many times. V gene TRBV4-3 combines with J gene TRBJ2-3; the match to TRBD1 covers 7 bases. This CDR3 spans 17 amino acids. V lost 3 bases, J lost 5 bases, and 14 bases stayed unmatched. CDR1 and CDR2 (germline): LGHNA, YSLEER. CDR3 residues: CASSQERAVTGEDTQYF. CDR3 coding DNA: TGCGCCAGCAGCCAGGAAAGAGCGGTAACAGGGGAAGATACGCAGTATTTT.

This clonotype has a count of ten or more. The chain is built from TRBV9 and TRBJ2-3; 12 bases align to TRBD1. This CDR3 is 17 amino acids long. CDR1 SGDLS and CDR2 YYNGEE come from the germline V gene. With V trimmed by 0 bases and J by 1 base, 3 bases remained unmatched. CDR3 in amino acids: CASSVGRDRGRTDTQYF. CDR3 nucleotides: TGTGCCAGCAGCGTAGGCCGGGACAGGGGGCGCACAGATACGCAGTATTTT.

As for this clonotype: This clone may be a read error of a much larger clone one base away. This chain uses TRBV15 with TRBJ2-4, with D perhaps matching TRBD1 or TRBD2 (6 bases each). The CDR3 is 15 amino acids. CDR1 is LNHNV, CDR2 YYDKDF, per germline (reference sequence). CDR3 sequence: CATSRLGLYGDILYF. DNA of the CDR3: TGTGCCACCAGCAGATTGGGACTTTACGGGGACATTCTGTACTTC.

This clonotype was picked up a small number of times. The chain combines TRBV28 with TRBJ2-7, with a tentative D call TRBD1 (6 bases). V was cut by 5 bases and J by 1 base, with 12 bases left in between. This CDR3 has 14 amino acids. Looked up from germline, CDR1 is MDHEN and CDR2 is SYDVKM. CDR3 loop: CASSNPQGSYEQYV. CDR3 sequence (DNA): TGTGCCAGCAGTAACCCCCAGGGGTCCTACGAGCAGTACGTC.

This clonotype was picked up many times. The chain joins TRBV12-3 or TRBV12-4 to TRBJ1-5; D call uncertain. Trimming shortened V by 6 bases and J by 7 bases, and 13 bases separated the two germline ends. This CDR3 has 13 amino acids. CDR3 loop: CASSRTRRQPQHF. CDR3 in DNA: TGTGCCAGCAGCCGGACCAGGAGGCAGCCCCAGCATTTT.

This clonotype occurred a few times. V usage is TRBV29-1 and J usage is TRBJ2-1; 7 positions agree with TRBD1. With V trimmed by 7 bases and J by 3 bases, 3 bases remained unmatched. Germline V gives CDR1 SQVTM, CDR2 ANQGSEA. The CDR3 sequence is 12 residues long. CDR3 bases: TGCAGCGCCGGGGACAGCTACAATGAGCAGTTCTTC. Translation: CSAGDSYNEQFF.

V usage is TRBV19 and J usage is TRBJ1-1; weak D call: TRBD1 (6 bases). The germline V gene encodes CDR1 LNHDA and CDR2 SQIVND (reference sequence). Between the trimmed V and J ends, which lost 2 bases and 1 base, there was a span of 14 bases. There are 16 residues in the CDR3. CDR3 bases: TGTGCCAGTAGTATATCCCGGGGGCGAAGGAACACTGAAGCTTTCTTT. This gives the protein CASSISRGRRNTEAFF.

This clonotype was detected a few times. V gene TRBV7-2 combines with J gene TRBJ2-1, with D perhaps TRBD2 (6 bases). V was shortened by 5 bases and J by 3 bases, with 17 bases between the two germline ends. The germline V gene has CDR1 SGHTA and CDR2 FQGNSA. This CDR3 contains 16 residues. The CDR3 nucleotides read TGTGCCAGCAGCCCCCGGGGGATCACCAACTACAATGAGCAGTTCTTC. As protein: CASSPRGITNYNEQFF.

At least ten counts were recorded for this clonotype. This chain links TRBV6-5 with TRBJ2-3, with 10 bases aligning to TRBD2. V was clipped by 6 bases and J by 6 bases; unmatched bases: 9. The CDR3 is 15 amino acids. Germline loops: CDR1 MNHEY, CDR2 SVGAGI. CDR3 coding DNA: TGTGCCAGCAGGGCCCTAGCGGGGGAACCGGATACGCAGTATTTT. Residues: CASRALAGEPDTQYF.

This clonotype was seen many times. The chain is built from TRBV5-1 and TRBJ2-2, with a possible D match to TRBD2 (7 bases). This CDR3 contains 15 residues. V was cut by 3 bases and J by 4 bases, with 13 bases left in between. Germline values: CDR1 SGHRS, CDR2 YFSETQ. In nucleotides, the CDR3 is TGCGCCAGCAGCTCACGGGGGGCGTCCACCGGGGAGCTGTTTTTT. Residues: CASSSRGASTGELFF.

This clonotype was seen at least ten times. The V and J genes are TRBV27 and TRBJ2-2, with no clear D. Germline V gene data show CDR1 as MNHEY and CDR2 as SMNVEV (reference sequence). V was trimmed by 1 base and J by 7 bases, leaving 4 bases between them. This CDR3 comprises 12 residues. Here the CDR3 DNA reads TGTGCCAGCAGTTTATATGGCGGGGAGCTGTTTTTT. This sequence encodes CASSLYGGELFF.

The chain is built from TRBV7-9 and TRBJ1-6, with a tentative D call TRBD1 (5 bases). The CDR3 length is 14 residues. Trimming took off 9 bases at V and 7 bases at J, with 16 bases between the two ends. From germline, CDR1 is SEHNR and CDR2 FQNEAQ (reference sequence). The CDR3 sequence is CASGATGTNSPLHF. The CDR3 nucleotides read TGTGCCAGTGGAGCAACAGGAACCAATTCACCCCTCCACTTT.

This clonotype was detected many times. CDR3 sequence (DNA): TGTGCCAGCAGCCGAGGCGGGGGGGCGAATGAGCAGTTCTTC. Translation gives CASSRGGGANEQFF. This rearrangement joins TRBV5-5 to TRBJ2-1, with 9 bases that match TRBD2. The J segment lost 7 bases and the V segment lost 4 bases, leaving 6 bases of the junction unmatched. The CDR3 consists of 14 residues. CDR1 SGHKS and CDR2 YYEKEE come from the germline V gene (reference sequence). The full variable domain, completed using reference TRBV5-5 and TRBJ2-1, is DAGVTQSPTHLIKTRGQQVTLRCSPISGHKSVSWYQQVLGQGPQFIFQYYEKEERGRGNFPDRFSARQFPNYSSELNVNALLLGDSALYLCASSRGGGANEQFFGPGTRLTVL.

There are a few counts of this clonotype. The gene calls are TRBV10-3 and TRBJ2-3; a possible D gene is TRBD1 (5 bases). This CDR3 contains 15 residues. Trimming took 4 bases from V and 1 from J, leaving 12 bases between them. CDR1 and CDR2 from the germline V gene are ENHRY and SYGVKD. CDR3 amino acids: CAISVQGRGTDTQYF. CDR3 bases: TGTGCCATCAGTGTCCAGGGTAGAGGCACAGATACGCAGTATTTT.

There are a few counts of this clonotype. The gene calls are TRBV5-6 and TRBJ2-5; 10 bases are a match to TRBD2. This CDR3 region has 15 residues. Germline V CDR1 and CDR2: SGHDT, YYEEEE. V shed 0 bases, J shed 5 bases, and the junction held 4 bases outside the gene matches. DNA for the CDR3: TGTGCCAGCAGCTTGGTTAGCGGGGGGCTGGAGACCCAGTACTTC. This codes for CASSLVSGGLETQYF.